A selection of T cell receptor beta chains follows, all from one sample in a study of blood T cell repertoires in COVID-19. The method was immunoSEQ multiplex PCR; TCRdb's version includes in-frame clones alone and lacks a portion of them. Among roughly 300,000 clones, about 82% were seen once, and the ten largest hold 1.5% to 2%. Sequenced sample: peripheral blood. The receptors here all came from a woman aged 45-65 years with acute or convalescent COVID-19. The CDR3 runs from the conserved cysteine through the conserved F or W. D genes are given only for firm matches. A row's size may be missing; if present it is once, few, many or a size class.

cdr3_aa cdr3_nt v_call clone_size j_call d_call
CASSLLAGGLYNEQFF TGTGCCAGCAGCCTACTAGCGGGAGGGCTTTACAATGAGCAGTTCTTC TRBV5-4 once TRBJ2-1 TRBD2
CASSVALQETQYF TGTGCCAGCAGCGTAGCACTCCAAGAGACCCAGTACTTC TRBV9 NA TRBJ2-5 NA
CATQTGTGPYNEQFF TGTGCCACCCAAACCGGGACAGGGCCCTACAATGAGCAGTTCTTC TRBV10-3 once TRBJ2-1 TRBD1
CASSSDRGETQYF TGCGCCAGCAGCTCGGACAGGGGCGAGACCCAGTACTTC TRBV5-1 NA TRBJ2-5 TRBD1
CASSLQGQGIYEQYF TGTGCCAGCAGTCTTCAGGGACAGGGGATCTACGAGCAGTACTTC TRBV4-2 NA TRBJ2-7 TRBD1
CASSVGGLNTIYF TGTGCCAGCAGTGTGGGAGGACTAAACACCATATATTTT TRBV2 few TRBJ1-3 NA
CTSSQGGGQGYEKLFF TGCACCAGCAGCCAAGGGGGGGGACAGGGATATGAAAAACTGTTTTTT TRBV1 NA TRBJ1-4 NA
CSVEEGLTYEQYF TGCAGCGTTGAAGAGGGACTTACCTACGAGCAGTACTTC TRBV29-1 few TRBJ2-7 NA
CASSETKYGYTF TGTGCCAGCAGCGAGACAAAATATGGCTACACCTTC TRBV28 NA TRBJ1-2 NA
CASSLGVERNEQFF TGTGCCAGCAGCTTAGGGGTGGAGCGCAATGAGCAGTTCTTC TRBV7-2 NA TRBJ2-1 NA
CASSQRLAANTGELFF TGTGCCAGCAGCCAGAGACTAGCGGCGAACACCGGGGAGCTGTTTTTT TRBV3-1/TRBV3-2 NA TRBJ2-2 TRBD2
CASTLGRGITEAFF TGTGCCAGCACCCTAGGGCGGGGGATCACTGAAGCTTTCTTT TRBV7-9 few TRBJ1-1 NA
CASSVTAYTEAFF TGTGCCAGCAGTGTGACAGCTTACACTGAAGCTTTCTTT TRBV12-3/TRBV12-4 NA TRBJ1-1 NA
CASQRQIYEQYF TGTGCCAGCCAACGACAGATCTACGAGCAGTACTTC TRBV6-5 NA TRBJ2-7 NA
CASSITQLADNEQFF TGTGCCAGTAGTATAACGCAGCTAGCGGACAATGAGCAGTTCTTC TRBV19 NA TRBJ2-1 TRBD2
CSVTRDTDTQYF TGCAGCGTCACGCGGGACACAGATACGCAGTATTTT TRBV29-1 NA TRBJ2-3 NA
CASSLAGQLYEQYF TGCGCCAGCAGCTTGGCCGGACAGCTCTACGAGCAGTACTTC TRBV5-1 NA TRBJ2-7 NA
CASSFSGVAGGRTGELFF TGTGCCAGCAGTTTCTCCGGGGTGGCGGGAGGGAGGACCGGGGAGCTGTTTTTT TRBV28 NA TRBJ2-2 TRBD2
CASSSQAPGEKLFF TGCGCCAGCAGCTCTCAGGCTCCTGGTGAAAAACTGTTTTTT TRBV5-1 NA TRBJ1-4 NA
CASRAGQAKNIQYF TGTGCCAGCAGAGCCGGACAAGCCAAAAACATTCAGTACTTC TRBV6-5 NA TRBJ2-4 NA
CASRFGSGIEYTGELFF TGTGCCAGTAGATTCGGCTCAGGGATCGAATACACCGGGGAGCTGTTTTTT TRBV19 NA TRBJ2-2 NA
CASSAGTYNTGELFF TGTGCCAGCAGCGCCGGGACTTATAACACCGGGGAGCTGTTTTTT TRBV5-6 NA TRBJ2-2 NA
CAWSWRGDTEAFF TGTGCCTGGAGTTGGAGGGGTGACACTGAAGCTTTCTTT TRBV30 NA TRBJ1-1 NA
CASTLPWDRVSGELFF TGTGCCAGCACCCTCCCCTGGGACAGGGTCTCTGGGGAGCTGTTTTTT TRBV5-8 NA TRBJ2-2 TRBD1
CAISEADGNYEQYF TGTGCCATCAGTGAAGCGGACGGTAACTACGAGCAGTACTTC TRBV10-3 once TRBJ2-7 NA
CASSFPGDNQPQHF TGTGCCAGCAGTTTTCCGGGGGACAATCAGCCCCAGCATTTT TRBV28 NA TRBJ1-5 NA